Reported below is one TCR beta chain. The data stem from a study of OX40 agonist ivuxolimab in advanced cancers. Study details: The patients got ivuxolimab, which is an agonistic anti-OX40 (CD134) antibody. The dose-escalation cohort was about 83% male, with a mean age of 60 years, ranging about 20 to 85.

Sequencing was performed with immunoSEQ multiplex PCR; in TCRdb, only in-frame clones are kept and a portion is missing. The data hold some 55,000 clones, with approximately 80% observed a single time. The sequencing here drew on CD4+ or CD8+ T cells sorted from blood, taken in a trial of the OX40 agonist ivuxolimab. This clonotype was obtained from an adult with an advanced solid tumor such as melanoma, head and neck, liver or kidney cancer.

The CDR3: CASSPGQGGTEAFF. In DNA, the CDR3 is TGTGCCAGCAGCCCGGGACAGGGGGGGACTGAAGCTTTCTTT. This chain joins TRBV6-6 and TRBJ1-1, with 11 bases lining up with TRBD1. V was clipped by 6 bases and J by 5 bases; unmatched bases: 5. Germline CDR1 is MNHNY and CDR2 is SVGAGI (reference sequence). There are 14 residues in the CDR3.